This section outlines one T cell receptor beta chain sequence together with its context. Its cognate antigen is unknown. cDNA carried unique molecular identifiers, and a universal primer site was added by template switching. Via MiXCR, TCRdb re-called the 5' RACE reads, giving one row per CDR3 protein. This sample has a few hundred thousand distinct CDR3 sequences, with around an eighth found just once. Germline trimming cut 3 bases from V and 2 bases from J; bases unmatched to any gene: 10. Germline CDR1 reads DFQATT; CDR2 reads SNEGSKA (reference sequence). The CDR3 covers 17 residues. This entry comes from a study of identical twins. Study results and limitations: In beta out-of-frame sequences, the excess sharing between twins was weaker. Compared with models, monozygotic twins showed more out-of-frame TCR alpha sharing.

The same data also contributed to another study, on yellow fever vaccine responses in identical twins. As that study records: Twins' vaccine T cell response reportedly gave the appearance of partial convergence and partial personalization.

This receptor was taken from a woman aged 18-29 years in good health. The chain carries TRBV20-1 and TRBJ2-3, with TRBD2 matching over 11 bases. The sequenced material came from CD4+ T cells sorted from blood. DNA for the CDR3: TGCAGTGCTAGTGGGGGACTAGCGGACAAATACACAGATACGCAGTATTTT. Translating it yields CSASGGLADKYTDTQYF.